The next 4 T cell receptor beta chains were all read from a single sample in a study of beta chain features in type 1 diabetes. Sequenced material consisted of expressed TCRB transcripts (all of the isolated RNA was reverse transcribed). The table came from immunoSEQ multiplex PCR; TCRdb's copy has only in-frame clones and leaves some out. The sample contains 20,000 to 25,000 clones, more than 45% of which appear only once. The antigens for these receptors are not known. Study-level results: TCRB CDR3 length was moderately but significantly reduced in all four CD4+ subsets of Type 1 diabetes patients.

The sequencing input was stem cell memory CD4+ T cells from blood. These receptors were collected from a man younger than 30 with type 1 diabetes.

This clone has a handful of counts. The CDR3 sequence is CASSTRTGRFTEAFF. CDR3 bases: TGTGCCAGCAGCACTCGGACAGGGCGATTTACTGAAGCTTTCTTT. This rearrangement joins TRBV7-2 to TRBJ1-1, with 8 bases aligning to TRBD1. V lost 5 bases to trimming and J lost 5 bases; unmatched junction nucleotides: 10. CDR3 length equals 15 residues. Germline CDR1 SGHTA, CDR2 FQGNSA.

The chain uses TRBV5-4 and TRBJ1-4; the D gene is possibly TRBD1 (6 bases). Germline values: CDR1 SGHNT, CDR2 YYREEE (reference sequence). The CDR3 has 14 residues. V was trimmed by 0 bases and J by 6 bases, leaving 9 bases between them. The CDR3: CASSLDRVDEKLFF. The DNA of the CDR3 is TGTGCCAGCAGCTTGGACAGGGTTGATGAAAAACTGTTTTTT.

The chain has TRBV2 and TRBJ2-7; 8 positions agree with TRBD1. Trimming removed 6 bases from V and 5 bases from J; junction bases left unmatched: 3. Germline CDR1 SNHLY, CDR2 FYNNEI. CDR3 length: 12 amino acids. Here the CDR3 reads CASRGQGHEQYF. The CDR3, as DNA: TGTGCCAGCAGAGGACAGGGCCACGAGCAGTACTTC. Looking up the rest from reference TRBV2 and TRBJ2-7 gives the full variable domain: EPEVTQTPSHQVTQMGQEVILRCVPISNHLYFYWYRQILGQKVEFLVSFYNNEISEKSEIFDDQFSVERPDGSNFTLKIRSTKLEDSAMYFCASRGQGHEQYFGPGTRLTVT.

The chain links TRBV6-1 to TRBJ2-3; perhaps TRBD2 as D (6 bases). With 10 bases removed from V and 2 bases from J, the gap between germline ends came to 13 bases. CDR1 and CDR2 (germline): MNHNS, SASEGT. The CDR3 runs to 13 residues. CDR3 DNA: TGTGCCACGGGGGTCGCCTACACAGATACGCAGTATTTT. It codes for CATGVAYTDTQYF.